This record concerns one T cell receptor beta chain sequence. This specimen belongs to a study of OX40 agonist ivuxolimab in advanced cancers. The germline CDR1 and CDR2 sequences are SGHTA and FQGNSA. The CDR3 has 15 residues. The J segment lost 5 bases and the V segment lost 5 bases, leaving 7 bases of the junction unmatched. Data came from immunoSEQ multiplex PCR; TCRdb stores just in-frame clones and leaves some out. The profile shows about 100,000 clones, 90% of them singletons. The rearrangement joins TRBV7-2 to TRBJ2-5; 11 nucleotides agree with TRBD2. This TCR was recovered from an adult with an advanced solid tumor such as melanoma, head and neck, liver or kidney cancer. The starting material was CD4+ or CD8+ T cells sorted from blood, obtained in a trial of the OX40 agonist ivuxolimab. The CDR3 coding sequence is TGTGCCAGCAGCGTTAGCGGGAGGGCCGGGGAGACCCAGTACTTC. Translating gives CASSVSGRAGETQYF.